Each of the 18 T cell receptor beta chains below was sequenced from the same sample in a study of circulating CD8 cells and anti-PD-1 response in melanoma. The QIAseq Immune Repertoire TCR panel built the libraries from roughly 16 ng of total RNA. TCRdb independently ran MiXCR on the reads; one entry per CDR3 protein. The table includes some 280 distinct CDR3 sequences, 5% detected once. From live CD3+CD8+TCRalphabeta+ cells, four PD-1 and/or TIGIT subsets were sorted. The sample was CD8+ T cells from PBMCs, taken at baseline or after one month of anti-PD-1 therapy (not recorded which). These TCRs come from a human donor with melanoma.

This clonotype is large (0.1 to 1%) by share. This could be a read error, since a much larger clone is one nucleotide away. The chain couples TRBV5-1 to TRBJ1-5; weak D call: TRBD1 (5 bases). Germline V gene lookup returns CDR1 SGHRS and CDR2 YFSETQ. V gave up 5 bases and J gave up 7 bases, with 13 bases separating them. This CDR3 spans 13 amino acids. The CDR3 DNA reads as TGCGCCAGCAGTCGTGAAGGGGAGCAGCCCCAGCATTTT. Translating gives CASSREGEQPQHF.

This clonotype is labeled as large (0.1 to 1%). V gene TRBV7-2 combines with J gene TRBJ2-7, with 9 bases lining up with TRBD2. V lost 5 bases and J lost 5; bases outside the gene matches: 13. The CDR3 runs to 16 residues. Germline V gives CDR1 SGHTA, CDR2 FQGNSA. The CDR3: CASSPRGSGSTDEQYF. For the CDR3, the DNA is TGTGCCAGCAGCCCCCGGGGTAGCGGGAGCACCGACGAGCAGTACTTC.

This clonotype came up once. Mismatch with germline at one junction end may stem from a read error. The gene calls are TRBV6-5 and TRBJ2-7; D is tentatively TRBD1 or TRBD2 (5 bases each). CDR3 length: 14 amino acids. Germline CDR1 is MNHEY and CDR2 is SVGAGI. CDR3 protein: CAGSYGREPYEQYF. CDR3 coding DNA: TGTGCCGGCAGTTATGGCAGGGAGCCTTACGAGCAGTACTTC.

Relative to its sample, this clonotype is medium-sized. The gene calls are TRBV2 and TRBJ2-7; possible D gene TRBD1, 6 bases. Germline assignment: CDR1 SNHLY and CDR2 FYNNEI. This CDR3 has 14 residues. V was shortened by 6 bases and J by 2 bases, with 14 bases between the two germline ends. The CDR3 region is CASSEWTAPYEQYF. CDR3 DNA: TGTGCCAGCAGCGAATGGACAGCGCCCTACGAGCAGTACTTC.

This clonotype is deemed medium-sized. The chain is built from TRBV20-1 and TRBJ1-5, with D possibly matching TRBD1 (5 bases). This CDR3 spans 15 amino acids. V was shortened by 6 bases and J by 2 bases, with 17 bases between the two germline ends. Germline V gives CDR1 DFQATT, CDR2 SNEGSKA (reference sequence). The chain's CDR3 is CSASWDSEGNQPQHF. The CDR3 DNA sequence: TGCAGTGCCAGCTGGGACTCCGAGGGCAATCAGCCCCAGCATTTT.

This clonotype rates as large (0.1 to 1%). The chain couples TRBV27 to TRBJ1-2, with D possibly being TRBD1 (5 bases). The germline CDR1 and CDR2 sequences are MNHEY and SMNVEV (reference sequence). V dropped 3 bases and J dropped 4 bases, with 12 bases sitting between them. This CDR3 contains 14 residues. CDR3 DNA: TGTGCCAGCAGTTTTTCGACAGATTCCTATGGCTACACCTTC. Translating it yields CASSFSTDSYGYTF.

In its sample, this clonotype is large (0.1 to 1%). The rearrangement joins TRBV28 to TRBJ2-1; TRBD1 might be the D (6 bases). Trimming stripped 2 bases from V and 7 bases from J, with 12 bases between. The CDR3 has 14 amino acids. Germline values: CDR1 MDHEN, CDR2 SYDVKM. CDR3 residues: CASSLGATGNEQFF. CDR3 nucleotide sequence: TGTGCCAGCAGTTTAGGAGCCACAGGGAATGAGCAGTTCTTC.

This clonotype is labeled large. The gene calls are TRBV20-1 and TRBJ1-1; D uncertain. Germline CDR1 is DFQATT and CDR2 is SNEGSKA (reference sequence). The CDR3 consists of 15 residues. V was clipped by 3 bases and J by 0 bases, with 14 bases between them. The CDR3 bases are TGCAGTGCTAGGGCTTCCCCGGGCCTGAACACTGAAGCTTTCTTT. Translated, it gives CSARASPGLNTEAFF.

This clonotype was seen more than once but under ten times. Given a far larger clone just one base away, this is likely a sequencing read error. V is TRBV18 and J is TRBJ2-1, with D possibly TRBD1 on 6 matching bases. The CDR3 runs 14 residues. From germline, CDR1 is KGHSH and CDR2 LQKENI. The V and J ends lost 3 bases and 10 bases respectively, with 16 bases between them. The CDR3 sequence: CASSPTGYFGEQFF. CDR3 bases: TGTGCCAGCTCACCCACAGGGTACTTCGGCGAGCAGTTCTTC.

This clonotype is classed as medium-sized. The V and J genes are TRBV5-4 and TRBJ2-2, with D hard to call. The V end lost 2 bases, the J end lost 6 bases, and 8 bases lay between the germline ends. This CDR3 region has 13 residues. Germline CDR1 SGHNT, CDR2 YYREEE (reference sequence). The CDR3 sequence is CASSFSDPGELFF. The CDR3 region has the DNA TGTGCCAGCAGCTTTAGTGATCCCGGGGAGCTGTTTTTT.

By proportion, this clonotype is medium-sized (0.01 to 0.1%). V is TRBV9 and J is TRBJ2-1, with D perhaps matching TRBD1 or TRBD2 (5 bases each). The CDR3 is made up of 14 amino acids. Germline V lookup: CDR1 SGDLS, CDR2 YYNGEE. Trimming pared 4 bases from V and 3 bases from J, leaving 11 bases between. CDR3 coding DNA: TGTGCCAGCAGCTCGGCAGGGAGCTACAATGAGCAGTTCTTC. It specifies CASSSAGSYNEQFF.

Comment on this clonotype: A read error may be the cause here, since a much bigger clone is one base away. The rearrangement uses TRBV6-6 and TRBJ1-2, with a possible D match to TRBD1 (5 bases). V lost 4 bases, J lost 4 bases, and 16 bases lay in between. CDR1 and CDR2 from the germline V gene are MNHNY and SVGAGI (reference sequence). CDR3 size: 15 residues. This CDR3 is CASSSGGERAYGYTF. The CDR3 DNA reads TGTGCCAGCAGTTCCGGGGGGGAGAGAGCCTATGGCTACACCTTC.

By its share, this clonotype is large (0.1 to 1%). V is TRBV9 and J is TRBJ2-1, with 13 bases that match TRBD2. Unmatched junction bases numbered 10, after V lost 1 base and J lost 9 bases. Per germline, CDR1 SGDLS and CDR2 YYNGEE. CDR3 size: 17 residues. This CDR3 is CASSVTRGTSGVIEQFF. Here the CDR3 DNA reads TGTGCCAGCAGCGTAACTCGCGGGACTAGCGGGGTTATTGAGCAGTTCTTC.

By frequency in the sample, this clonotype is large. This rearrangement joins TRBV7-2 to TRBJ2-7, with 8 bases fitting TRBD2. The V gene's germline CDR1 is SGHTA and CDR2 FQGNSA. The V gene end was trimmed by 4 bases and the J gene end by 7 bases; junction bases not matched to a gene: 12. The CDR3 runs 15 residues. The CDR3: CASSWGASGYTEQYF. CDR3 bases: TGTGCCAGCAGCTGGGGAGCTAGCGGGTATACGGAGCAGTACTTC.

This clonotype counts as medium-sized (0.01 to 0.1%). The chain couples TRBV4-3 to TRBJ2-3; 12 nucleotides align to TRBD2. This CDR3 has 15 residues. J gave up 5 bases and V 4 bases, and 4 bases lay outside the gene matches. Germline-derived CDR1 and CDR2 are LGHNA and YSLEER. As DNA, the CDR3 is TGCGCCAGCAGCCGGACTAGCGGGATTGGAGATACGCAGTATTTT. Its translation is CASSRTSGIGDTQYF.

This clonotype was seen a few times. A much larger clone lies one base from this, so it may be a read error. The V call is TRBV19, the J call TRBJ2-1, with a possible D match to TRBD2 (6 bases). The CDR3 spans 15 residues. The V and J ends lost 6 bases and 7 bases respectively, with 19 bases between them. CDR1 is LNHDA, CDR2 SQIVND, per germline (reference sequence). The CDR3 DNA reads TGTGCCAGTAGCTTTCTAGCTGGGAGGTTTAATGAGCAGTTCTTC. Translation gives CASSFLAGRFNEQFF.

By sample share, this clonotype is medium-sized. This CDR3 reads CASSYSLAGGTDTQYF. CDR3 bases: TGTGCCAGCAGTTACTCACTAGCGGGGGGCACAGATACGCAGTATTTT. The rearrangement uses TRBV6-2 or TRBV6-3 and TRBJ2-3, with 11 nucleotides matching TRBD2. V lost 0 bases, J lost 1 base, and 0 bases stayed unmatched. The CDR3 totals 16 residues. Germline values: CDR1 MNHEY, CDR2 SVGEGT.

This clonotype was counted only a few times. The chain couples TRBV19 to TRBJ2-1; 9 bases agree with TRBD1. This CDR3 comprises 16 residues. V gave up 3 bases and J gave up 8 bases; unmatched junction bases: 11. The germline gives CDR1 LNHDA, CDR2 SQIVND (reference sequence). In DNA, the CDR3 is TGTGCCAGTAGTATGCAACAGGGGGCAGATAAGGATGAGCAGTTCTTC. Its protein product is CASSMQQGADKDEQFF.